Listed below are T cell receptor beta chains from one sample, sequenced in a study of blood T cell repertoires in COVID-19. The protocol was immunoSEQ multiplex PCR, while the TCRdb copy is restricted to in-frame clones and leaves out a portion. The data contain roughly 220,000 clones, roughly 85% of them singletons. Sequencing was done on a sample of peripheral blood. The origin of the receptors is a man aged 25 to 40 who had recovered from COVID-19. CDR3s include the opening cysteine and the closing phenylalanine or tryptophan.

V gene,CDR3 protein
TRBV6-5,CASSYSFSGGREKLFF
TRBV3-1/TRBV3-2,CASSQDAGLTKGGELFF
TRBV5-5,CASSLTGGPLLNTEAFF
TRBV5-1,CASSYFWRGLDTEAFF
TRBV29-1,CSVESGMNTIYF
TRBV7-9,CASTPGVSAHGTGNTGELFF
TRBV6-6,CASSRQGLSKAKNIQYF
TRBV30,CAWTDSSNQPQHF
TRBV7-6,CASSEGFSGNTIYF
TRBV29-1,CSVDDRQNTEAFF
TRBV2,CASSDNNWNEQFF
TRBV11-1,CASSPRLAGTYEQYF
TRBV6-6,CASSYASGGGGEQYF
TRBV10-3,CAIWDRRAEAFF
TRBV5-1,CASSSASPGNSPLHF
TRBV4-1,CASSQGSRGTGELFF
TRBV10-1,CASSESGLAANTGELFF
TRBV6-4,CASSRGTLVGDTQYF
TRBV19,CASSIYTGMNTEAFF
TRBV19,CASSIVSPSYEQYF
TRBV6-5,CASSYSTSSYNSPLHF
TRBV10-2,CASSQGQSQQYF
TRBV9,CASSVGSRRENYGYTF
TRBV5-6,CASSLGGWLRDTEAFF
TRBV5-4,CASSLVSSQETQYF
TRBV10-1,CASSGGTDSTGEQYF
TRBV3-1/TRBV3-2,CASSHRGGYTEAFF
TRBV7-8,CASSPGQGANYGYTF
TRBV12-3/TRBV12-4,CASRGQASWVFF
TRBV4-1,CASSQGQLRGYTF
TRBV10-3,CAISESFSVDRDEQFF
TRBV19,CASTTYGTGNYGYTF
TRBV6-6,CASRDRPTREPQHF
TRBV6-5,CASKTGLGYTF
TRBV5-1,CASSLESGGSNYGYTF
TRBV3-1/TRBV3-2,CASSLDIGGAPRGTEAFF
TRBV4-1,CASSQEEGQDIYNEQFF
TRBV5-4,CASSLGGNYNSPLHF
TRBV5-5,CASSHYEDQPQHF
TRBV19,CASRSQPGIYGYTF
TRBV19,CASSQGASSYNEQFF
TRBV28,CASNEDSYNYGYTF
TRBV9,CASSAQGIGMNTEAFF
TRBV11-2,CASSLDGGSNTEAFF
TRBV7-2,CASSPGPGVRPYNEQFF
TRBV3-1/TRBV3-2,CASSPPERSPNEQFF
TRBV6-2/TRBV6-3,CASSYEDSYEQYF
TRBV6-4,CASSLGTEHNVLTF
TRBV5-6,CASSLEHRTNEKLFF
TRBV6-1,CASSEQGGETQYF
TRBV14,CASSQGGDRSTDTQYF
TRBV28,CASSYTGQSSGNTIYF
TRBV3-1/TRBV3-2,CASSQDAGGPYEQYF
TRBV2,CASRGGEYEQYF
TRBV14,CASSQGYRGNYGYTF
TRBV11-3,CASSFNYNSPLHF
TRBV14,CASSQVTTVDGYTF